The rows below give T cell receptor beta chains drawn from one sample of a study of T cells in Graves' hyperthyroidism and ophthalmopathy. One entry per CDR3 protein, called by TCRdb with MiXCR from the multiplex PCR reads. The top ten clones hold 25% of a sample with fewer than 30,000 distinct CDR3 sequences, approximately 49% of them seen once. Sequences were obtained from blood. The receptor set was obtained from a woman aged 40 to 55 with Graves' hyperthyroidism that later progressed to Graves' ophthalmopathy. Each CDR3 is given with its conserved first and last residue. The order of the fields is CDR3 protein, clone size, V gene, D gene. A D gene is named only where the DNA matches it firmly. Rows may omit the clone size; those that give it use once, few, many or a size class.

CASSLRLAVPTYEQYF | many | TRBV5-1 | TRBD2
CSARWDSQFF | NA | TRBV20-1 | NA
CASSLGGRRTDTQYF | many | TRBV5-1 | NA
CSARNQGAWGYTF | NA | TRBV20-1 | TRBD1
CASSPPLGTHTDTQYF | few | TRBV18 | NA
CASSLGYEQYF | many | TRBV27 | NA
CASSQDPLRGDPRGFEQYF | few | TRBV4-1 | NA
CSVYQTTTSNYGYTF | few | TRBV29-1 | NA
CASSPRGGSLVEQYF | many | TRBV5-5 | NA
CASSVDGRGDYGYTF | NA | TRBV9 | TRBD1
CSARDRVAYEQYF | few | TRBV20-1 | TRBD1
CATSDASGLASYNEQFF | NA | TRBV24-1 | TRBD2
CASSGWGGLEETQYF | NA | TRBV9 | TRBD2
CASSEYIIAEQFF | NA | TRBV10-2 | NA
CASSAREATNEKLFF | NA | TRBV9 | NA
CASSIIGRAYNEQFF | once | TRBV19 | NA
CSARARTSGSGTDTQYF | NA | TRBV20-1 | TRBD2
CASSLALAGTDTQYF | NA | TRBV7-2 | TRBD2
CASSQETQYF | many | TRBV3-1 | NA
CASSMGQNTEAFF | NA | TRBV19 | NA
CASSLISGRGTDTQYF | NA | TRBV11-2 | TRBD2
CASSIESRERYEQYF | NA | TRBV19 | TRBD2
CSASSGSLNEQYF | NA | TRBV20-1 | TRBD2
CASRRTGEAFF | NA | TRBV2 | TRBD1
CASRSSGTSGSYEQYF | medium-sized | TRBV7-2 | TRBD2
CSALPGTLNPYNEQFF | NA | TRBV20-1 | NA